These 3 T cell receptor beta chains were all obtained from the same sample, sequenced in a study of cytomegalovirus exposure and HLA in healthy donors. TCRdb keeps only in-frame clones here, not all; method: immunoSEQ multiplex PCR. Among 250,000 to 350,000 clones listed, 88% were seen once. The sequenced sample consisted of PBMCs. These receptor sequences come from a man aged 25-45 years in good health and CMV-seronegative.

A remark on this clone: The sample has other DNA sequences that encode this CDR3 too. The gene calls are TRBV9 and TRBJ2-3; 11 nucleotides align to TRBD2. CDR1 SGDLS and CDR2 YYNGEE come from the germline V gene. CDR3 size: 15 residues. V shed 2 bases, J shed 2 bases, and the junction held 1 base outside the gene matches. The CDR3 region is CASSVGLADTDTQYF. As DNA, the CDR3 is TGTGCCAGCAGCGTGGGACTAGCGGACACAGATACGCAGTATTTT.

The V and J genes are TRBV27 and TRBJ2-7; TRBD1 aligns across 7 bases. CDR3 length: 11 residues. The V gene's germline CDR1 is MNHEY and CDR2 SMNVEV (reference sequence). With V trimmed by 10 bases and J by 3 bases, 3 bases remained unmatched. The CDR3: CATGDSYEQYF. For the CDR3, the DNA is TGTGCCACAGGGGACAGCTACGAGCAGTACTTC.

The V gene is TRBV9, the J gene TRBJ1-1; 7 bases fit TRBD1. Trimming removed 0 bases from V and 9 bases from J; junction bases left unmatched: 14. The germline V gene encodes CDR1 SGDLS and CDR2 YYNGEE. The CDR3 sequence is 16 residues long. The CDR3 is CASSVVRGPHTLKAFF. CDR3 bases: TGTGCCAGCAGCGTAGTTAGGGGGCCCCATACTTTGAAAGCTTTCTTT. The full variable domain, in which reference TRBV9 and TRBJ1-1 provide the parts outside the CDR3, is DSGVTQTPKHLITATGQRVTLRCSPRSGDLSVYWYQQSLDQGLQFLIQYYNGEERAKGNILERFSAQQFPDLHSELNLSSLELGDSALYFCASSVVRGPHTLKAFFGQGTRLTVV.